This entry is about one T cell receptor beta chain. The antigen is unknown. Profiling relied on immunoSEQ multiplex PCR, and the TCRdb table lists in-frame clones only, not all of them. The repertoire holds more than 100,000 clones, with roughly 91% as singletons. This specimen belongs to a study of OX40 agonist ivuxolimab in advanced cancers. V dropped 0 bases and J dropped 8; count of bases not matched to a gene: 6. CDR1 is LGHNA, CDR2 YNFKEQ, per germline. The CDR3 has 15 amino acids. Study-wide findings and caveats: Relative to CD4+ cells, CD8+ T cells on average had more expanded clones.

The sequence derives from an adult with an advanced solid tumor such as melanoma, head and neck, liver or kidney cancer. The genes are TRBV4-2 and TRBJ1-2; TRBD1 agrees at 10 bases. The sequencing here drew on CD4+ or CD8+ T cells sorted from blood, taken in a trial of the OX40 agonist ivuxolimab. The CDR3 DNA follows: TGTGCCAGCAGCCAAGATAGAGACAGGGGGCGCGGCTACACCTTC. This encodes CASSQDRDRGRGYTF.